This is a list of T cell receptor beta chains from one sample in a study of identical twins. A single record per CDR3 protein comes from TCRdb applying MiXCR to the 5' RACE reads. The sample holds hundreds of thousands of distinct CDR3 sequences, 15% to 20% seen once. This sample also belongs to another study, concerning T cells expressing NK-cell markers.

Sequenced: PBMCs. These receptors came from a woman between 18 and 29 years old in good health. Both conserved end residues are part of each CDR3. Each record gives: V gene, clone size, D gene, J gene, CDR3 DNA, CDR3 protein. D genes are given only for firm matches. A row's size may be missing; if present it is once, few, many or a size class.

v_call: TRBV20-1; clone_size: few; d_call: -; j_call: TRBJ2-1; cdr3_nt: TGCAGTGCTAGAGATAGTTCTTCCTCTGATGAGCAGTTCTTC; cdr3_aa: CSARDSSSSDEQFF
v_call: TRBV6-1; clone_size: few; d_call: -; j_call: TRBJ2-2; cdr3_nt: TGTGCCAGTTCGGAGCCAGGGTTAAGCGCCGGGGAGCTGTTTTTT; cdr3_aa: CASSEPGLSAGELFF
v_call: TRBV5-1; clone_size: few; d_call: TRBD2; j_call: TRBJ2-5; cdr3_nt: TGCGCCAGCAGCGGAGCGGGAGTGGTGAAGACCCAGTACTTC; cdr3_aa: CASSGAGVVKTQYF
v_call: TRBV19; clone_size: few; d_call: -; j_call: TRBJ1-1; cdr3_nt: TGTGCCAGTAGTGTAGTGACTGAAGCTTTCTTT; cdr3_aa: CASSVVTEAFF
v_call: TRBV5-6; clone_size: many; d_call: -; j_call: TRBJ1-5; cdr3_nt: TGTGCCAGCCGACGAGGGGATCAGCCCCAGCATTTT; cdr3_aa: CASRRGDQPQHF
v_call: TRBV30; clone_size: -; d_call: -; j_call: TRBJ2-1; cdr3_nt: TGTGCCTGGAGTGCTTCTCCCTACAATGAGCAGTTCTTC; cdr3_aa: CAWSASPYNEQFF
v_call: TRBV6-2/TRBV6-3; clone_size: few; d_call: -; j_call: TRBJ1-2; cdr3_nt: TGTGCCAGCAGTTACCGGTCGGTCATCCGAGCGCTATGGCCCCCCCGGTATGGCTACACCTTC; cdr3_aa: CASSYRSVIRALWPPRYGYTF
v_call: TRBV30; clone_size: -; d_call: -; j_call: TRBJ2-7; cdr3_nt: TGTGCCTGGAGTAGTCGTGTAGGTTGGACGGGAAACTACGAGCAGTACTTC; cdr3_aa: CAWSSRVGWTGNYEQYF
v_call: TRBV7-2; clone_size: few; d_call: TRBD1; j_call: TRBJ1-1; cdr3_nt: TGTGCCAGCAGCTCACAGGGGGCCTCCACTGAAGCTTTCTTT; cdr3_aa: CASSSQGASTEAFF
v_call: TRBV30; clone_size: -; d_call: TRBD1; j_call: TRBJ2-5; cdr3_nt: TGTGCCTGGAGTGAGGACAGGGGAGAGACCCAGTACTTC; cdr3_aa: CAWSEDRGETQYF
v_call: TRBV20-1; clone_size: -; d_call: -; j_call: TRBJ2-7; cdr3_nt: TGCAGTGTAGCCTGGACGGGCAGGGGATACGAGCAGTACTTC; cdr3_aa: CSVAWTGRGYEQYF
v_call: TRBV4-2; clone_size: -; d_call: TRBD1; j_call: TRBJ2-6; cdr3_nt: TGTGCCAGCAGCCCCCTGGTGCTACAGGGGGCTAACGTCCTGACTTTC; cdr3_aa: CASSPLVLQGANVLTF
v_call: TRBV19; clone_size: few; d_call: -; j_call: TRBJ2-7; cdr3_nt: TGTGCCAGTAGTATAGGGCGGAACGTCTACGAGCAGTACTTC; cdr3_aa: CASSIGRNVYEQYF
v_call: TRBV12-5; clone_size: -; d_call: -; j_call: TRBJ1-2; cdr3_nt: TGTGCTAGTGGTGGGGCCCCGGGGGCTCGAGGCTACACCTTC; cdr3_aa: CASGGAPGARGYTF
v_call: TRBV5-1; clone_size: -; d_call: -; j_call: TRBJ2-5; cdr3_nt: TGCGCCAGCAGCTCCCGGGACTCCGAAGAGACCCAGTACTTC; cdr3_aa: CASSSRDSEETQYF
v_call: TRBV10-3; clone_size: few; d_call: -; j_call: TRBJ1-5; cdr3_nt: TGTGCCATCAGTGATAGGAATCAGCCCCAGCATTTT; cdr3_aa: CAISDRNQPQHF
v_call: TRBV6-5; clone_size: few; d_call: -; j_call: TRBJ2-1; cdr3_nt: TGTGCCAGCAGTTTTGCGGTTAGCGGAGGGCAGTTCTTC; cdr3_aa: CASSFAVSGGQFF
v_call: TRBV7-9; clone_size: -; d_call: -; j_call: TRBJ2-7; cdr3_nt: TGTGCCATCCGGGGCGAGCACTACGAGCAGTACTTC; cdr3_aa: CAIRGEHYEQYF
v_call: TRBV29-1; clone_size: -; d_call: TRBD1; j_call: TRBJ1-1; cdr3_nt: TGCAGCGTCGCCAACAGGGGGCGCGTCGTTTCTCTAAACACTGAAGCTTTCTTT; cdr3_aa: CSVANRGRVVSLNTEAFF
v_call: TRBV30; clone_size: few; d_call: -; j_call: TRBJ2-1; cdr3_nt: TGTGCCTGGAGTGCCGACTACGGTGGGGTGCAGTTCTTC; cdr3_aa: CAWSADYGGVQFF
v_call: TRBV5-1; clone_size: -; d_call: TRBD1; j_call: TRBJ1-1; cdr3_nt: TGCGCCAGCAGCTGGGGCACAGGGGGGACTGAAGCTTTCTTT; cdr3_aa: CASSWGTGGTEAFF
v_call: TRBV29-1; clone_size: -; d_call: TRBD1; j_call: TRBJ1-1; cdr3_nt: TGCAGCGCTGTACCGACAGGGTTCACTGAAGCTTTCTTT; cdr3_aa: CSAVPTGFTEAFF
v_call: TRBV5-1; clone_size: -; d_call: -; j_call: TRBJ1-1; cdr3_nt: TGCGCCAGCAGTACGGTACAGGGTATGGGTGAAGCTTTCTTT; cdr3_aa: CASSTVQGMGEAFF
v_call: TRBV7-2; clone_size: -; d_call: -; j_call: TRBJ2-7; cdr3_nt: TGTGCCAGCAGCTCCTCCGGGACGGGACCTTACGAGCAGTACTTC; cdr3_aa: CASSSSGTGPYEQYF
v_call: TRBV6-5; clone_size: -; d_call: -; j_call: TRBJ2-7; cdr3_nt: TGTGCCAGCAGTTACTCTTATCAGGGCTACGAGCAGTACTTC; cdr3_aa: CASSYSYQGYEQYF
v_call: TRBV5-1; clone_size: -; d_call: -; j_call: TRBJ1-1; cdr3_nt: TGCGCCAGCAGCTGGAGTCTTTTGCAGAACACTGAAGCTTTCTTT; cdr3_aa: CASSWSLLQNTEAFF
v_call: TRBV6-1; clone_size: -; d_call: -; j_call: TRBJ2-5; cdr3_nt: TGTGCCAGCACCTCCGCAAACCAGGAGACCCAGTACTTC; cdr3_aa: CASTSANQETQYF
v_call: TRBV12-3/TRBV12-4; clone_size: -; d_call: -; j_call: TRBJ2-3; cdr3_nt: TGTGCCAGCAGTTTTATCCCTACAGATACGCAGTATTTT; cdr3_aa: CASSFIPTDTQYF
v_call: TRBV7-9; clone_size: few; d_call: TRBD1; j_call: TRBJ2-1; cdr3_nt: TGTGCCAGCAGCTTTGGCGGGACAGGGGACGCGGTCTTC; cdr3_aa: CASSFGGTGDAVF
v_call: TRBV12-3/TRBV12-4; clone_size: -; d_call: -; j_call: TRBJ2-1; cdr3_nt: TGTGCCAGCAGTTGGTACGGACTCCAATACAATGAGCAGTTCTTC; cdr3_aa: CASSWYGLQYNEQFF
v_call: TRBV5-1; clone_size: -; d_call: TRBD1; j_call: TRBJ1-6; cdr3_nt: TGCGCCAGCAGCTTGTGGGGACAGGGTCAATCACCCCTCCACTTT; cdr3_aa: CASSLWGQGQSPLHF